This TCR beta chain was retrieved from a study of blood T cells in healthy people across ages. Study findings and constraints: TCR beta diversity per million T cells fell roughly linearly with age. Strong correlation existed between TCR beta diversity and naive T cell percentage.

This clonotype appeared a few times. Its antigen is not identified. It was with a sample-barcoded 5' primer and a J-beta primer mix that a second PCR of roughly 6 to 12 cycles was run. Each CDR3 protein is one row after TCRdb ran MiXCR on the 5' RACE reads. The sample has about 1.6 million distinct CDR3 sequences, 30% to 40% seen once. Drawing of peripheral blood yielded 7.5 to 10 milliliters from each donor. Germline V gene sequence: CDR1 GTSNPN, CDR2 SVGIG (reference sequence). Unmatched junction bases numbered 7, after V lost 3 bases and J lost 4 bases. This CDR3 has 14 amino acids. The source is a woman aged 30 to 39 in good health. Sequencing was done on a sample of blood. The chain links TRBV30 to TRBJ2-5, with TRBD1 identical over 8 bases. CDR3 in DNA: TGTGCCTGGAGCACCGGACAGGGCGGAGAGACCCAGTACTTC. Translation gives CAWSTGQGGETQYF.